The rows below give T cell receptor beta chains drawn from one sample of a study of PD-1 blockade in classical Hodgkin lymphoma. TCRdb keeps only in-frame clones here, not all; method: immunoSEQ multiplex PCR. The table lists about 44,000 clones, less than 75% of them singletons, with around 3.1% in the top ten. This material consisted of peripheral blood mononuclear cells (PBMCs), taken before the fourth cycle of nivolumab. These receptors were collected from a human donor with classical Hodgkin lymphoma. CDR3s include the opening cysteine and the closing phenylalanine or tryptophan. Each record gives: clone size, V gene, D gene, J gene, CDR3 protein, CDR3 DNA. The D gene is left open where the match is weak. A row's size may be missing; if present it is once, few, many or a size class.

size: NA
V: TRBV7-2
D: NA
J: TRBJ2-1
CDR3: CASSLGNRLQQFF
DNA: TGTGCCAGCAGCTTAGGAAATAGATTGCAGCAGTTCTTC

size: NA
V: TRBV6-5
D: NA
J: TRBJ1-5
CDR3: CASSRGISNQPQHF
DNA: TGTGCCAGCAGTCGAGGGATTAGCAATCAGCCCCAGCATTTT

size: many
V: TRBV5-4
D: NA
J: TRBJ1-1
CDR3: CASSLGLGMTEAFF
DNA: TGTGCCAGCAGCTTGGGGCTGGGAATGACTGAAGCTTTCTTT

size: NA
V: TRBV18
D: NA
J: TRBJ2-7
CDR3: CASSPHQGVEQYF
DNA: TGTGCCAGCTCACCTCACCAGGGCGTTGAGCAGTACTTC

size: NA
V: TRBV7-2
D: NA
J: TRBJ1-1
CDR3: CASSFGANTEAFF
DNA: TGTGCCAGCAGCTTTGGGGCGAACACTGAAGCTTTCTTT

size: medium-sized
V: TRBV6-5
D: NA
J: TRBJ1-1
CDR3: CASSYSGLMNTEAFF
DNA: TGTGCCAGCAGTTACTCGGGTCTCATGAACACTGAAGCTTTCTTT

size: NA
V: TRBV6-6
D: TRBD1
J: TRBJ2-1
CDR3: CASRRDSEQFF
DNA: TGTGCCAGCAGACGGGACAGTGAGCAGTTCTTC

size: NA
V: TRBV6-5
D: TRBD2
J: TRBJ2-5
CDR3: CASSYSSGGNGETQYF
DNA: TGTGCCAGCAGTTACTCTAGCGGGGGGAACGGGGAGACCCAGTACTTC

size: NA
V: TRBV27
D: TRBD1
J: TRBJ2-7
CDR3: CASSARGSEQYF
DNA: TGTGCCAGCAGTGCCAGGGGGTCCGAGCAGTACTTC

size: NA
V: TRBV11-3
D: NA
J: TRBJ2-7
CDR3: CASSSDGHEQYF
DNA: TGTGCCAGCAGTTCCGACGGCCACGAGCAGTACTTC

size: NA
V: TRBV30
D: NA
J: TRBJ1-2
CDR3: CAFLKSSGGYTF
DNA: TGTGCCTTTCTAAAGAGTTCTGGTGGCTACACCTTC

size: few
V: TRBV5-1
D: TRBD2
J: TRBJ2-3
CDR3: CASSLELLAGDTQYF
DNA: TGCGCCAGCAGCTTGGAACTGCTAGCGGGGGATACGCAGTATTTT

size: NA
V: TRBV7-2
D: TRBD1
J: TRBJ1-3
CDR3: CASSLRGQGTNTIYF
DNA: TGTGCCAGCAGCTTAAGGGGACAGGGCACGAACACCATATATTTT

size: NA
V: TRBV27
D: NA
J: TRBJ1-2
CDR3: CASSLGGYPYGYTF
DNA: TGTGCCAGCAGTTTAGGAGGCTACCCCTATGGCTACACCTTC

size: NA
V: TRBV6-5
D: TRBD1
J: TRBJ1-1
CDR3: CASSYSGTGLNTEAFF
DNA: TGTGCCAGCAGTTACTCGGGGACAGGGTTGAACACTGAAGCTTTCTTT

size: NA
V: TRBV9
D: NA
J: TRBJ2-3
CDR3: CASSVSTPPDTQYF
DNA: TGTGCCAGCAGCGTCTCTACCCCCCCGGATACGCAGTATTTT

size: NA
V: TRBV19
D: NA
J: TRBJ2-7
CDR3: CASSGKGGDSYEQYF
DNA: TGTGCCAGTAGTGGAAAAGGGGGTGACTCCTACGAGCAGTACTTC

size: NA
V: TRBV28
D: NA
J: TRBJ2-1
CDR3: CASSLAGPRENEQFF
DNA: TGTGCCAGCAGTTTAGCGGGGCCCCGGGAGAATGAGCAGTTCTTC

size: NA
V: TRBV7-6
D: TRBD1
J: TRBJ1-1
CDR3: CASSLAVTGSTEAFF
DNA: TGTGCCAGCAGCTTAGCGGTGACAGGGAGCACTGAAGCTTTCTTT

size: NA
V: TRBV18
D: TRBD1
J: TRBJ2-1
CDR3: CASSPSDRMGNEQFF
DNA: TGTGCCAGCTCACCCTCGGACAGGATGGGCAATGAGCAGTTCTTC

size: few
V: TRBV6-1
D: NA
J: TRBJ1-2
CDR3: CASRGYGYTF
DNA: TGTGCCAGCCGAGGTTATGGCTACACCTTC

size: NA
V: TRBV28
D: TRBD1
J: TRBJ2-7
CDR3: CASSFIPGTGVTYEQYF
DNA: TGTGCCAGCAGTTTCATCCCCGGGACAGGGGTTACCTACGAGCAGTACTTC

size: NA
V: TRBV11-3
D: TRBD2
J: TRBJ2-3
CDR3: CASSWGGGTDTQYF
DNA: TGTGCCAGCAGCTGGGGGGGAGGCACAGATACGCAGTATTTT

size: NA
V: TRBV7-6
D: NA
J: TRBJ1-2
CDR3: CASSMGTPGGYTF
DNA: TGTGCCAGCAGCATGGGGACTCCAGGGGGCTACACCTTC

size: few
V: TRBV27
D: TRBD1
J: TRBJ1-2
CDR3: CASSLAWTGGGYGYTF
DNA: TGTGCCAGCAGTTTAGCTTGGACAGGGGGCGGGTATGGCTACACCTTC

size: NA
V: TRBV7-9
D: NA
J: TRBJ1-1
CDR3: CASSLPMGRPNTEAFF
DNA: TGTGCCAGCAGCTTACCCATGGGACGGCCGAACACTGAAGCTTTCTTT